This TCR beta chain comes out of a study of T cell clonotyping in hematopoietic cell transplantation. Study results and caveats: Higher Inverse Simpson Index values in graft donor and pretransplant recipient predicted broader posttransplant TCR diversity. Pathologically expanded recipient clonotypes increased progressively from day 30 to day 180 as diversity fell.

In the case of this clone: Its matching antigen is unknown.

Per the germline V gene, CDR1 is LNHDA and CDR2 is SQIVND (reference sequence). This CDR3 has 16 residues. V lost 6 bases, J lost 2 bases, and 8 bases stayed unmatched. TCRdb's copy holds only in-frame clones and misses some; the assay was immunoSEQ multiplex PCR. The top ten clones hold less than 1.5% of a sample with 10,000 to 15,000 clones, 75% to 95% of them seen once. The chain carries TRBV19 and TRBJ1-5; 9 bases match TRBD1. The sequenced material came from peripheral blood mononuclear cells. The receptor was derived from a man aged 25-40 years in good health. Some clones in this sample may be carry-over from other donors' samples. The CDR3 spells CASRDRGLSGNQPQHF. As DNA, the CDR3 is TGTGCCAGTAGGGACAGGGGCTTGTCCGGCAATCAGCCCCAGCATTTT.